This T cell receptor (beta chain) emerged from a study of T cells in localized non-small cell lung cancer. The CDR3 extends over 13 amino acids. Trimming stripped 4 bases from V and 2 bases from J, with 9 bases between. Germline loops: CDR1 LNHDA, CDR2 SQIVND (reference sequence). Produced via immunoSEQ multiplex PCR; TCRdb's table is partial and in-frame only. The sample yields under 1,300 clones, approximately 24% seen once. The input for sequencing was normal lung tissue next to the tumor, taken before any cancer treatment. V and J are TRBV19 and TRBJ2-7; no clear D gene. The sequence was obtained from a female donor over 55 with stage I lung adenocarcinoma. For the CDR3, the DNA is TGTGCCAGTAGTAACCGGGCAGCCTACGAGCAGTACTTC. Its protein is CASSNRAAYEQYF.